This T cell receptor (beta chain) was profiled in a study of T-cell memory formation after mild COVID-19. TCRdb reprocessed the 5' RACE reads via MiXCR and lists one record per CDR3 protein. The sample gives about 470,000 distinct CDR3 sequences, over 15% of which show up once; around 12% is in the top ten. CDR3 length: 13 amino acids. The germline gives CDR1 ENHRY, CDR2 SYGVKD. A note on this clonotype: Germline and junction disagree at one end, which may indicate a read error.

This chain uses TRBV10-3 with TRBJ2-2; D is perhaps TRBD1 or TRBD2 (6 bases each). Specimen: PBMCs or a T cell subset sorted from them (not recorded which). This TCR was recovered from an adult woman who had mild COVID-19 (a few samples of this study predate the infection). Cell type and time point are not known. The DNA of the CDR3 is TGTGCCACCAGTAGAGGGGGGCCCGGGGAGCTGTTTTTT. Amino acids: CATSRGGPGELFF.